The next 11 T cell receptor beta chains were all read from a single sample in a study of T-cell memory formation after mild COVID-19. TCRdb fed the 5' RACE reads into MiXCR, producing one record per CDR3 protein. The sample consists of more than 300,000 distinct CDR3 sequences, approximately 13% of them appearing once. Input material: PBMCs or a T cell subset sorted from them (not recorded which). The receptor set was obtained from a man aged 18 to 29 who had mild COVID-19 (a few samples of this study predate the infection). Cell type and time point are not known.

This clonotype has only a few counts. The gene calls are TRBV5-1 and TRBJ1-4; a possible D gene is TRBD1 (5 bases). Germline CDR1 and CDR2: SGHRS and YFSETQ. CDR3 length equals 15 residues. V shed 4 bases and J shed 0 bases, with 10 bases lying between them. The CDR3 DNA is TGCGCCAGCAGCACGCAGGGTGCAACTAATGAAAAACTGTTTTTT. This encodes CASSTQGATNEKLFF.

The chain employs TRBV28 and TRBJ2-1, with D perhaps matching TRBD1 or TRBD2 (5 bases each). The CDR3 covers 15 residues. V was clipped by 2 bases and J by 2 bases, with 10 bases between them. Germline V CDR1 and CDR2: MDHEN, SYDVKM. CDR3 nucleotides: TGTGCCAGCAGTTTACTGGGACCAACCTACAATGAGCAGTTCTTC. Its translation is CASSLLGPTYNEQFF.

This clonotype has only a few counts. The rearrangement uses TRBV6-5 and TRBJ2-1; 10 nucleotides agree with TRBD2. This CDR3 contains 15 residues. V lost 5 bases, J lost 4 bases, and 5 bases stayed unmatched. Per the germline V gene, CDR1 is MNHEY and CDR2 is SVGAGI. The CDR3 coding sequence is TGTGCCAGCAGTCAAAGCGGGGGGGTATACAATGAGCAGTTCTTC. It is translated as CASSQSGGVYNEQFF.

There are many counts of this clonotype. The gene calls are TRBV12-3 or TRBV12-4 and TRBJ2-5; 10 bases are shared with TRBD2. This CDR3 has 13 residues. V lost 8 bases, J lost 4 bases, and 4 bases stayed unmatched. The CDR3 loop is CASGSGGRETQYF. CDR3 nucleotide sequence: TGTGCCAGCGGTAGCGGGGGGCGAGAGACCCAGTACTTC.

This clonotype has at least ten counts. The V and J genes are TRBV4-3 and TRBJ2-5, with D possibly matching TRBD1 (7 bases). Trimming took off 1 base at V and 4 bases at J, with 13 bases between the two ends. Per the germline V gene, CDR1 is LGHNA and CDR2 is YSLEER. The CDR3 consists of 15 residues. The CDR3 DNA sequence: TGCGCCAGCAGCCAAGTTGGGCAGGGGGGAGAGACCCAGTACTTC. It yields the protein CASSQVGQGGETQYF.

In this sample, this clonotype turned up a few times. This CDR3 is CASSLTSLGEQYF. DNA for the CDR3: TGCGCCAGCAGCCTCACCTCTCTGGGGGAGCAGTACTTC. The gene calls are TRBV5-1 and TRBJ2-7; D is undetermined. Germline V lookup: CDR1 SGHRS, CDR2 YFSETQ. The CDR3 sequence is 13 residues long. The ends were cut back, 4 bases at V and 7 bases at J, with 15 bases in the middle.

The rearrangement links TRBV9 to TRBJ2-3; 12 bases match TRBD2. The germline V gene encodes CDR1 SGDLS and CDR2 YYNGEE. The trim removed 0 bases at V and 6 bases at J, leaving 8 bases unmatched. The CDR3 has 17 amino acids. The CDR3 is CASSVAVTSGGLDTQYF. The CDR3, as DNA: TGTGCCAGCAGCGTAGCGGTGACTAGCGGGGGCCTCGATACGCAGTATTTT.

The table lists this clonotype with a few counts. The rearrangement links TRBV5-1 to TRBJ2-5; a weak D match, TRBD2 (6 bases). Germline V gives CDR1 SGHRS, CDR2 YFSETQ. Trimming took 3 bases from V and 5 from J, leaving 17 bases between them. The CDR3 has 15 amino acids. CDR3 loop: CASSSSQRARETQYF. The CDR3 DNA reads TGCGCCAGCAGCTCGTCACAGCGGGCCCGGGAGACCCAGTACTTC.

The J gene is TRBJ1-5, the V gene TRBV12-3 or TRBV12-4; D remains ambiguous. The CDR3 loop spans 15 amino acids. Trimming pared 5 bases from V and 7 bases from J, leaving 18 bases between. CDR3 in DNA: TGTGCCAGCAGTCCACAGACCCTCGTAGGGCAGCCCCAGCATTTT. This translates into CASSPQTLVGQPQHF.

The chain is built from TRBV9 and TRBJ2-2, with TRBD1 matching over 11 bases. The CDR3 consists of 15 residues. The junction had 6 bases not matched to a gene; V was cut back by 5 bases and J by 6 bases. Germline V gene lookup returns CDR1 SGDLS and CDR2 YYNGEE. The CDR3 protein is CASRPGQGGAGELFF. In nucleotides, the CDR3 is TGTGCCAGCAGGCCGGGACAGGGGGGCGCCGGGGAGCTGTTTTTT.

J is TRBJ1-3 and V is TRBV6-5, with D unclear. Germline V gene lookup returns CDR1 MNHEY and CDR2 SVGAGI. This CDR3 has 13 residues. V was trimmed by 7 bases and J by 4 bases, leaving 11 bases between them. The CDR3 loop is CASTEGSGNTIYF. CDR3 nucleotides: TGTGCCAGCACCGAGGGATCCGGAAACACCATATATTTT.